The 17 T cell receptor beta chains below come from one sample, sequenced in a study of cytomegalovirus exposure and HLA in healthy donors. Sequencing was performed with immunoSEQ multiplex PCR; in TCRdb, only in-frame clones are kept and a portion is missing. This sample yields about 200,000 clones, of which roughly 80% are seen a single time; roughly 5.4% belongs to the top ten. What was sequenced was PBMCs. The receptors originated from a woman younger than 30 in good health and CMV-seronegative.

This clone is a singleton in its sample. The chain uses TRBV30 and TRBJ2-7; D is perhaps TRBD1 (6 bases). Trimming cost V 0 bases and J 6 bases, with 12 bases left between them. CDR1 is GTSNPN and CDR2 is SVGIG in the germline V gene (reference sequence). The CDR3 totals 13 residues. CDR3 coding DNA: TGTGCCTGGAGTGTAAGGGGGAAGGGCGAGCAGTACTTC. Residues: CAWSVRGKGEQYF.

This rearrangement joins TRBV28 to TRBJ2-7; D remains unclear. Trimming stripped 2 bases from V and 1 base from J, with 6 bases between. CDR3 length: 13 amino acids. CDR1 MDHEN and CDR2 SYDVKM come from the germline V gene. The CDR3 region has the DNA TGTGCCAGCAGTTTAGTCACTTCCTACGAGCAGTACTTC. Protein: CASSLVTSYEQYF.

There are a few counts of this clone. The rearrangement links TRBV2 to TRBJ1-2, with TRBD1 as a possible D gene (6 bases). Germline V gene data show CDR1 as SNHLY and CDR2 as FYNNEI. V lost 0 bases to trimming and J lost 5 bases, with 10 bases between them. This CDR3 contains 14 residues. CDR3 DNA sequence: TGTGCCAGCAGTGAAGCAGGGGGGATGTATGGCTACACCTTC. As protein: CASSEAGGMYGYTF.

The chain recombines TRBV2 with TRBJ2-7; 11 bases agree with TRBD2. The germline gives CDR1 SNHLY, CDR2 FYNNEI. V dropped 5 bases and J dropped 3; count of bases not matched to a gene: 6. The CDR3 has 15 residues. The chain's CDR3 is CASSLWTSGLYEQYF. CDR3 nucleotides: TGTGCCAGCAGTCTTTGGACTAGCGGGCTCTACGAGCAGTACTTC.

The chain has TRBV12-5 and TRBJ1-1; tentative D call: TRBD1 (6 bases). V gave up 3 bases and J gave up 3 bases, with 17 bases separating them. The CDR3 is 16 residues long. In germline, CDR1 is LGHNT, CDR2 FRNRAP. The CDR3 protein is CASGFMTGPQDTEAFF. CDR3 DNA sequence: TGTGCTAGTGGTTTCATGACAGGTCCCCAGGACACTGAAGCTTTCTTT.

For this clone: In the same sample, other DNA sequences code for this CDR3. This chain uses TRBV2 with TRBJ2-5, with D unclear. The CDR3 loop spans 11 amino acids. The germline V gene encodes CDR1 SNHLY and CDR2 FYNNEI. V was pared by 1 base and J by 4 bases, with 1 base between. The DNA for the CDR3 is TGTGCCAGCAGTGAAGGAGAGACCCAGTACTTC. It translates to CASSEGETQYF.

The chain couples TRBV6-1 to TRBJ2-3; D might be TRBD1 (6 bases). The V and J ends lost 4 bases and 1 base respectively, with 15 bases between them. The CDR3 extends over 16 amino acids. Germline CDR1 is MNHNS and CDR2 is SASEGT. CDR3 DNA: TGTGCCAGCAGTGGTTACAGGGAGAGGGGCACAGATACGCAGTATTTT. Its translation is CASSGYRERGTDTQYF.

The chain uses TRBV15 and TRBJ2-1, with D perhaps TRBD2 (6 bases). In germline, CDR1 is LNHNV, CDR2 YYDKDF (reference sequence). The CDR3 has 16 amino acids. The germline V and J ends were trimmed by 1 base and 5 bases, with 15 bases remaining between them. Written as DNA, the CDR3 is TGTGCCACCAGCAGAGTTCCAGCGGGCCGTGACAATGAGCAGTTCTTC. This gives the protein CATSRVPAGRDNEQFF.

The chain combines TRBV6-1 with TRBJ2-1, with 7 bases identical to TRBD2. The junction had 5 bases not matched to a gene; V was cut back by 1 base and J by 5 bases. Germline CDR1 and CDR2: MNHNS and SASEGT. There are 15 residues in the CDR3. CDR3 loop: CASSEVGGWHNEQFF. The CDR3 DNA follows: TGTGCCAGCAGTGAAGTGGGAGGGTGGCACAATGAGCAGTTCTTC.

This clone has more than one count but fewer than ten. CDR3 protein: CASSLGPGGYGYTF. The CDR3 DNA follows: TGTGCCAGCAGCTTAGGACCAGGCGGCTATGGCTACACCTTC. The V call is TRBV7-8, the J call TRBJ1-2; D remains ambiguous. Germline lookup yields CDR1 SGHVS and CDR2 FQNEAQ. Trimming removed 1 base from V and 4 bases from J, with 10 bases in between. This CDR3 spans 14 amino acids.

This rearrangement joins TRBV6-5 to TRBJ1-6, with TRBD1 matching 7 bases. The CDR3 sequence is 13 residues long. CDR1 is MNHEY, CDR2 SVGAGI, per germline. Unmatched junction bases numbered 3, after V lost 4 bases and J lost 9 bases. DNA of the CDR3: TGTGCCAGCAGTTCGACAGGGAGTTCACCCCTCCACTTT. Protein: CASSSTGSSPLHF.

The V and J genes are TRBV6-1 and TRBJ2-7; TRBD1 aligns across 7 bases. Germline CDR1 is MNHNS and CDR2 is SASEGT. J was trimmed by 0 bases and V by 10 bases; bases with no gene match: 6. The CDR3 runs to 13 residues. DNA of the CDR3: TGTGCCACGCAACAGGGGACCTCCTACGAGCAGTACTTC. This translates into CATQQGTSYEQYF.

The V gene is TRBV6-1, the J gene TRBJ2-7; no clear D gene. V was clipped by 6 bases and J by 6 bases, with 12 bases between them. This CDR3 has 12 amino acids. Germline assignment: CDR1 MNHNS and CDR2 SASEGT. CDR3 protein: CASSLFESEQYF. The DNA of the CDR3 is TGTGCCAGCAGCCTTTTTGAGTCCGAGCAGTACTTC.

The chain employs TRBV2 and TRBJ2-5; the D gene could be TRBD1 or TRBD2 (7 bases each). The CDR3 loop spans 16 amino acids. The ends were cut back, 5 bases at V and 2 bases at J, with 18 bases in the middle. Germline-derived CDR1 and CDR2 are SNHLY and FYNNEI. This CDR3 reads CASSPTRGDRQETQYF. The CDR3 coding sequence is TGTGCCAGCAGTCCCACCCGGGGGGACAGACAAGAGACCCAGTACTTC.

The CDR3 region has the DNA TGTGCCTGGAGTGTACCAGCGGAGAGCCTCGGGTCTGAAAAACTGTTTTTT. Translation gives CAWSVPAESLGSEKLFF. The chain couples TRBV30 to TRBJ1-4; D gene ambiguous. Trimming cost V 0 bases and J 7 bases, with 21 bases left between them. Germline V gene lookup returns CDR1 GTSNPN and CDR2 SVGIG (reference sequence). This CDR3 is built from 17 residues. The full variable domain, with the rest looked up from reference TRBV30 and TRBJ1-4, is SQTIHQWPATLVQPVGSPLSLECTVEGTSNPNLYWYRQAAGRGLQLLFYSVGIGQISSEVPQNLSASRPQDRQFILSSKKLLLSDSGFYLCAWSVPAESLGSEKLFFGSGTQLSVL.

The rearrangement links TRBV30 to TRBJ1-2; possibly TRBD1 for D (6 bases). Germline V CDR1 and CDR2: GTSNPN, SVGIG (reference sequence). The CDR3 length is 13 residues. V lost 0 bases, J lost 6 bases, and 11 bases lay in between. CDR3 in amino acids: CAWSVVRGDGYTF. CDR3 DNA sequence: TGTGCCTGGAGTGTAGTCAGGGGAGATGGCTACACCTTC.

The chain employs TRBV7-7 and TRBJ2-3, with TRBD2 matching over 8 bases. The ends lost 2 bases at V and 5 bases at J; junction bases unmatched: 9. This CDR3 spans 16 amino acids. Germline V gives CDR1 SSHAT, CDR2 FNYEAQ (reference sequence). CDR3: CASSLRAGELGDTQYF. The CDR3 coding sequence is TGTGCCAGCAGCTTACGAGCGGGAGAGTTGGGAGATACGCAGTATTTT.